Listed here is a single T cell receptor beta chain. Using immunoSEQ multiplex PCR, the repertoire was profiled, and TCRdb retains in-frame clones only, with some absent. This table holds fewer than 200,000 clones, 65% to 90% found once. This record comes from a study of blood T cell repertoires in COVID-19. Germline CDR1 and CDR2: LNHDA and SQIVND (reference sequence). CDR3 size: 14 residues. With V trimmed by 9 bases and J by 6 bases, 10 bases remained unmatched. The TCR originated in a human donor in a cohort sampled during active COVID-19. This rearrangement joins TRBV19 to TRBJ1-2, with 10 bases that match TRBD1. Specimen: peripheral blood. The CDR3 region has the DNA TGTGCCAGCACCTCGGACAGGGGGGTTCATGGCTACACCTTC. This translates into CASTSDRGVHGYTF. Full variable domain (outside the CDR3, taken from reference TRBV19 and TRBJ1-2): DGGITQSPKYLFRKEGQNVTLSCEQNLNHDAMYWYRQDPGQGLRLIYYSQIVNDFQKGDIAEGYSVSREKKESFPLTVTSAQKNPTAFYLCASTSDRGVHGYTFGSGTRLTVV.